The clone carrying this T cell receptor (beta chain) has more than one count but fewer than ten. Its antigen is undetermined. Trimming left V 3 bases short and J 6 bases short, with 6 bases between. This CDR3 is 12 amino acids long. Germline V CDR1 and CDR2: SGHAT, FQNNGV. Unique molecular identifiers tagged the TCRbeta library. TCRdb recomputed calls from the PCR reads with MiXCR, one row per CDR3 protein. Of approximately 85,000 distinct CDR3 sequences listed, 12% to 15% are singletons. This sample was included in a study of T-cell reconstitution after alpha-beta-depleted transplantation in children. Study observations and caveats: Several hundred expanded graft clones reportedly were the source of alpha-beta T cells about two months after transplant. A year had passed since transplant, and T-cell counts and diversity by then came mostly from newly produced T cells.

This TCR was recovered from a male patient aged 2-15 years who had a stem cell transplant for acute lymphoblastic leukemia, so the T cells may come from the graft donor. Source: PBMCs, mostly from graft donor cells, taken 180 days after TCRalphabeta/CD19-depleted stem cell transplant. This chain uses TRBV11-2 with TRBJ2-1; D gene ambiguous. CDR3 sequence: CASSLTFNEQFF. In DNA, the CDR3 is TGTGCCAGCAGCTTGACTTTCAATGAGCAGTTCTTC.